The text below deals with one TCR beta chain. Its antigen is currently not known. No much larger clonotype is one base removed from it; base qualities were not supplied. TCR cDNA was synthesized by 5'RACE template switching, which introduced a universal primer site and unique molecular identifiers. Priming of cDNA synthesis was performed from both the TCR alpha and TCR beta constant segments. Libraries were amplified in two PCR steps, with sample barcodes and sequencing adapters added in the second step. Sequencing of libraries was performed on Illumina HiSeq 2500 (2x100 bp) or NovaSeq (2x150 bp). The published analysis was carried out like this. MIGEC handled demultiplexing of reads and collapsing into UMI consensus sequences, while MiXCR performed V(D)J alignment. Vaccine-responding clonotypes were identified with edgeR using replicate PBMC samples, with FDR below 0.01 and a log2 fold change above 5 up to day 15 being required. Each bulk clonotype was labeled CD4 or CD8 based on which sequenced repertoire, CD4 or CD8, contained the clonotype at higher abundance. TCRdb trimmed public reads at Q25 via fastp, called clones via MiXCR and kept in-frame beta chains. Each CDR3 protein gets just one entry, which takes the most common genes and DNA from the rows behind it. The V and J calls and clone size come from TCRdb's table, not from the authors' own analysis. The sample profile shows about 240,000 distinct CDR3 sequences; less than 9% of them were found once. The ten most abundant clones make up roughly 0.86% of the sample.

The treatment or condition tag for this specimen amounts to: live attenuated yellow fever vaccine strain. A standard Ficoll-Paque protocol was used to isolate PBMCs from peripheral blood. Dynabeads CD4 and CD8 positive selection kits were used to isolate the CD4 and CD8 T-cell fractions. RNA was extracted with TriZol from bulk PBMCs, CD4 and CD8 fractions, and dextramer-positive and dextramer-negative fractions. Including cysteine and phenylalanine, the CDR3 has 15 amino acids. This entry keeps only the CDR3 DNA: 45 bases, framed from base 1. At the junction V is shortened by 6 bases and J by 0 bases; bases outside the gene matches: 5. The data belong to a study of T cells after yellow fever vaccination (dated 2019 in TCRdb). A note on the overall study: The SMART-Seq v4 Ultra Low Input RNA kit was used to prepare libraries from fractions with low cell numbers. To track T-cell clones before and after primary and booster YFV17D yellow fever vaccination, bulk TCR alpha and beta repertoires were sequenced longitudinally. Two healthy male donors, one aged 18 to 30 and one aged 30 to 40 years, made up the cohort. Blood was drawn at multiple timepoints before and after primary and secondary immunization, with bulk PBMC replicates and cell subsets isolated.

Points the paper makes about the study in general: Only a couple of donors were included in the study, so the extent to which the findings can be generalized is limited. A small fraction of clonotypes showed up in both the CD4 and CD8 compartments, probably as a result of convergent recombination. Because abundant contaminating clonotypes from the bulk population could be contained in FACS-sorted repertoires, computational filtering was required. Compared with the primary T-cell response, the secondary T-cell response was weaker but faster, peaking on day 5 rather than day 15. Most clones expanded after primary vaccination were re-detected after the booster (96% of CD4 and around 88% of CD8), suggesting broad memory maintenance.

The material sequenced was CD4+ T cells sorted from PBMCs, taken 15 days after the yellow fever booster vaccination. This clonotype was sampled from a man in his thirties or forties who received the YFV17D yellow fever vaccine. The chain is assembled from TRBV12-3 or TRBV12-4 and TRBJ1-5; TRBD1 lines up with 7 middle nucleotides. This receptor has the CDR3 CASRRQGGSNQPQHF. At the DNA level, the sequence is TGTGCCAGCAGACGACAGGGCGGTAGCAATCAGCCCCAGCATTTT.